This is a list of T cell receptor beta chains from one sample in a study of T cells in narcolepsy. TCRdb keeps only in-frame clones here, not all; method: immunoSEQ multiplex PCR. The data hold 30,000 to 35,000 clones, with roughly 80% observed a single time. Sequencing was done on a sample of memory (CD45RA-) CD4+ T cells from blood. All receptors derive from a human donor in good health. Each CDR3 is given with its conserved first and last residue. The D gene is left open where the match is weak. Only part of the rows carry a size: once, few, many, or a class if the clone is expanded.

clone size	V gene	J gene	D gene	CDR3 protein	CDR3 DNA
NA	TRBV11-3	TRBJ2-1	TRBD2	CASSLGLAGGPQQFF	TGTGCCAGCAGCTTAGGTCTAGCGGGAGGGCCGCAGCAGTTCTTC
NA	TRBV5-1	TRBJ2-2	TRBD2	CASTIGDGLADTGELFF	TGCGCCAGCACCATTGGGGATGGACTAGCGGACACCGGGGAGCTGTTTTTT
NA	TRBV30	TRBJ1-3	TRBD1	CAWSRDSGSGNTIYF	TGTGCCTGGTCGAGGGACAGTGGGTCTGGAAACACCATATATTTT
NA	TRBV6-1	TRBJ2-7	NA	CASSEQAGTYEQYF	TGTGCCAGCAGTGAACAGGCCGGAACTTACGAGCAGTACTTC
NA	TRBV2	TRBJ1-5	NA	CASSEARRIDQPQHF	TGTGCCAGCAGTGAAGCGCGGCGAATAGATCAGCCCCAGCATTTT
NA	TRBV10-3	TRBJ1-2	NA	CAIRGLANYGYTF	TGTGCCATCAGGGGTCTAGCCAACTATGGCTACACCTTC
few	TRBV7-7	TRBJ2-1	NA	CASSLEAGAASEQFF	TGTGCCAGCAGCTTAGAGGCCGGAGCGGCTAGCGAGCAGTTCTTC
few	TRBV6-5	TRBJ1-1	NA	CASSSGADTNTEAFF	TGTGCCAGCAGTTCAGGGGCCGACACGAACACTGAAGCTTTCTTT
NA	TRBV18	TRBJ2-5	TRBD2	CASSPLAGGGGETQYF	TGTGCCAGCTCACCACTAGCGGGAGGAGGTGGAGAGACCCAGTACTTC
once	TRBV30	TRBJ1-1	NA	CAWSPQLNTEAFF	TGTGCCTGGTCTCCACAACTAAACACTGAAGCTTTCTTT
once	TRBV5-4	TRBJ2-7	TRBD2	CASSLAPSGKGGGSKQYF	TGTGCCAGCAGCTTGGCCCCTAGCGGGAAAGGGGGCGGGAGTAAGCAGTACTTC
NA	TRBV16	TRBJ2-3	NA	CATGRGFTDTQYF	TGTGCCACCGGGCGGGGATTCACAGATACGCAGTATTTT
once	TRBV7-9	TRBJ2-3	NA	CASSLDRPTDTQYF	TGTGCCAGCAGCCTAGATCGACCCACAGATACGCAGTATTTT
NA	TRBV6-1	TRBJ2-7	TRBD2	CASTSVRTSGYEQYF	TGTGCCAGCACCTCCGTCCGGACTAGCGGCTACGAGCAGTACTTC
NA	TRBV6-1	TRBJ2-1	TRBD1	CASSRDRAWEQFF	TGTGCCAGCAGCCGGGACAGGGCGTGGGAGCAGTTCTTC
NA	TRBV7-9	TRBJ1-4	NA	CASSPGQYNEKLFF	TGTGCCAGCAGTCCTGGACAGTATAATGAAAAACTGTTTTTT
NA	TRBV5-1	TRBJ2-3	TRBD2	CASRREGFTDTQYF	TGCGCCAGCAGGCGGGAGGGTTTCACAGATACGCAGTATTTT
few	TRBV6-1	TRBJ1-2	NA	CASSERMGSNYGYTF	TGTGCCAGCAGTGAGCGAATGGGTTCCAACTATGGCTACACCTTC
NA	TRBV5-4	TRBJ1-1	TRBD1	CASSSDRVTEAFF	TGTGCCAGCAGCTCGGACAGGGTCACTGAAGCTTTCTTT
NA	TRBV30	TRBJ1-4	NA	CAWSVRGAREKLFF	TGTGCCTGGAGTGTGCGGGGGGCACGTGAAAAACTGTTTTTT
medium-sized	TRBV27	TRBJ1-1	NA	CASSYSPDLGTEAFF	TGTGCCAGCAGTTATTCCCCGGATTTAGGCACTGAAGCTTTCTTT
NA	TRBV27	TRBJ2-7	NA	CASSFNSLTYKQYF	TGTGCCAGCAGTTTCAACAGTCTAACCTACAAGCAGTACTTC
NA	TRBV5-4	TRBJ2-7	TRBD2	CASSEGLANSYEQYF	TGTGCCAGCAGCGAGGGACTAGCGAACTCCTACGAGCAGTACTTC
NA	TRBV19	TRBJ1-1	NA	CASTHRTEAFF	TGTGCCAGTACCCACAGGACTGAAGCTTTCTTT
NA	TRBV15	TRBJ1-1	NA	CATSRDQGGAFF	TGTGCCACCAGCAGAGATCAAGGAGGAGCTTTCTTT
NA	TRBV7-2	TRBJ2-7	NA	CASSLMATVTTYEQYF	TGTGCCAGCAGCTTAATGGCAACTGTAACAACCTACGAGCAGTACTTC
NA	TRBV2	TRBJ1-1	NA	CASKGLGEAEAFF	TGTGCCAGCAAAGGACTCGGGGAAGCTGAAGCTTTCTTT
NA	TRBV25-1	TRBJ1-1	NA	CASSRPRSGVEGTEAFF	TGTGCCAGCAGTCGACCTCGATCGGGGGTCGAAGGCACTGAAGCTTTCTTT
NA	TRBV27	TRBJ1-3	TRBD1	CASSGTAGNTIYF	TGTGCCAGCAGTGGGACAGCTGGAAACACCATATATTTT
NA	TRBV10-1	TRBJ1-5	NA	CASSDRRSQPQHF	TGCGCCAGCAGTGACCGACGATCGCAGCCCCAGCATTTT
NA	TRBV5-6	TRBJ2-2	NA	CASSALDWGNTGELFF	TGTGCCAGCAGCGCACTCGACTGGGGTAACACCGGGGAGCTGTTTTTT
NA	TRBV5-1	TRBJ2-1	TRBD2	CASSLIIGLAGNEQFF	TGCGCCAGCAGCTTGATTATCGGACTAGCTGGCAATGAGCAGTTCTTC
NA	TRBV5-1	TRBJ2-1	TRBD2	CASGDIAGGLGEKFF	TGCGCCAGCGGAGACATAGCGGGAGGGCTAGGAGAGAAGTTCTTC
NA	TRBV25-1	TRBJ2-1	NA	CASSELSNEQFF	TGTGCCAGCAGTGAATTGAGCAATGAGCAGTTCTTC
NA	TRBV5-6	TRBJ2-5	NA	CASSLVTAETQYF	TGTGCCAGCAGCTTGGTGACAGCAGAGACCCAGTACTTC
NA	TRBV6-6	TRBJ2-3	TRBD1	CASSYRGQVTDTQYF	TGTGCCAGCAGTTACAGGGGGCAGGTCACAGATACGCAGTATTTT
few	TRBV29-1	TRBJ2-1	NA	CSVEDYSGLEQFF	TGCAGCGTTGAAGATTACTCGGGGCTTGAGCAGTTCTTC
NA	TRBV7-9	TRBJ2-5	TRBD2	CASSPRRLAGVETQYF	TGTGCCAGCAGCCCTAGAAGACTAGCGGGAGTGGAGACCCAGTACTTC
NA	TRBV6-5	TRBJ2-5	TRBD2	CASSTSGETQYF	TGTGCCAGCAGTACTAGCGGTGAGACCCAGTACTTC
NA	TRBV7-8	TRBJ1-5	NA	CASSFFSNQPQHF	TGTGCCAGCAGCTTTTTTAGCAATCAGCCCCAGCATTTT
NA	TRBV19	TRBJ2-2	NA	CASRTAEYTGELFF	TGTGCCAGCAGAACAGCAGAATACACCGGGGAGCTGTTTTTT
NA	TRBV11-3	TRBJ2-5	NA	CASSDGGQETQYF	TGTGCCAGCAGCGATGGCGGCCAAGAGACCCAGTACTTC
NA	TRBV5-1	TRBJ1-1	TRBD1	CASSRPDRGYTEAFF	TGCGCCAGCAGCCGTCCCGACAGGGGCTACACTGAAGCTTTCTTT
NA	TRBV2	TRBJ2-5	NA	CASSEGERETQYF	TGTGCCAGCAGTGAAGGCGAGAGGGAGACCCAGTACTTC
NA	TRBV2	TRBJ1-1	NA	CASTSGEGTEAFF	TGTGCCAGCACGTCAGGGGAGGGGACTGAAGCTTTCTTT
NA	TRBV20-1	TRBJ2-1	NA	CSAGSGTQQFF	TGCAGTGCGGGATCCGGGACTCAGCAGTTCTTC
NA	TRBV30	TRBJ2-7	NA	CAWSSGRNSYEQYF	TGTGCCTGGAGTAGCGGGCGGAACTCCTACGAGCAGTACTTC
NA	TRBV19	TRBJ2-1	TRBD1	CASSMHRGKLVEQFF	TGTGCCAGTAGTATGCACAGGGGAAAATTGGTTGAGCAGTTCTTC
NA	TRBV11-2	TRBJ2-2	NA	CASSLQNTGELFF	TGTGCCAGCAGCTTACAAAACACCGGGGAGCTGTTTTTT